This T cell receptor (beta chain) was recovered during a study of cytomegalovirus exposure and HLA in healthy donors. Study-wide points: At a 0.05 false discovery rate, a later analysis found approximately 15,000 TCR beta sequences to be associated with HLA alleles. A later analysis reportedly identified an Asian-associated ancestry cluster as carrying fewer N-insertions than the 666-donor mean. As confirmed in vitro, three CMV-associated chains were specific for CMV antigens.

PCR involved 60 Vbeta and 13 Jbeta primers. Here immunoSEQ multiplex PCR was the method, and the copy in TCRdb shows in-frame clones only, minus some. The profile covers some 120,000 clones, with approximately 81% appearing a single time and 3.9% taken by the ten largest. As concerns this clone: Its antigen remains unidentified.

This CDR3 is built from 14 residues. Trimming removed 3 bases from V and 0 bases from J, with 9 bases in between. Germline V gene lookup returns CDR1 SGHNT and CDR2 YYREEE (reference sequence). Source material: PBMCs. The rearrangement uses TRBV5-4 and TRBJ1-1; D is uncertain. This TCR derives from a woman younger than 45 in good health and CMV-seronegative. CDR3 in amino acids: CASSYSAMNTEAFF. The CDR3 DNA follows: TGTGCCAGCAGCTATAGCGCCATGAACACTGAAGCTTTCTTT.